This T cell receptor beta chain appears in the sequencing data of a study of T cells after yellow fever vaccination. TCRdb reprocessed the 5' RACE reads via MiXCR and lists one record per CDR3 protein. The data contain 310,000 or so distinct CDR3 sequences, approximately 7% of them singletons. General study points: Post-booster reappearance was seen for most primary-vaccination clones (about 95% CD4, around 88% CD8).

The CDR3 extends over 16 amino acids. Trimming stripped 1 base from V and 1 base from J, with 14 bases between. Germline values: CDR1 SGHTA, CDR2 FQGNSA. A remark on this clonotype: Its antigen is not known.

This TCR was sampled from a man aged 18 to 29 who received the YFV17D yellow fever vaccine. This chain connects TRBV7-2 to TRBJ2-7, with D perhaps matching TRBD1 (5 bases). The sequencing used PBMCs, collected about 49 days after the first yellow fever vaccination. The CDR3 DNA is TGTGCCAGCAGCTTAGGAGGCGGCAGGGCGTCCTACGAGCAGTACTTC. Encoded protein: CASSLGGGRASYEQYF.